This paragraph reports one TCR beta chain. The record originates from a study of PD-1 blockade in classical Hodgkin lymphoma. Here immunoSEQ multiplex PCR was the method, and the copy in TCRdb shows in-frame clones only, minus some. The data show 90,000 to 95,000 clones, with roughly nine tenths seen just once and approximately 12% held by the top ten. This CDR3 has 13 residues. Germline assignment: CDR1 SEHNR and CDR2 FQNEAQ (reference sequence). Unmatched junction bases numbered 0, after V lost 4 bases and J lost 5 bases. Relapses following autologous stem cell transplantation were seen in all patients, with brentuximab vedotin exposure varying. Patients had relapsed/refractory classical Hodgkin lymphoma with complete response, partial response or progressive disease as best response.

This sequence originates from a human donor with classical Hodgkin lymphoma. The gene calls are TRBV7-9 and TRBJ2-5; TRBD2 matches 11 bases. Sample: peripheral blood mononuclear cells (PBMCs), taken before the second cycle of nivolumab. The CDR3 here is CASSWTSGETQYF. Written as DNA, the CDR3 is TGTGCCAGCAGCTGGACTAGCGGGGAGACCCAGTACTTC.